These 14 T cell receptor beta chains came from one sample sequenced in a study of T cell responses to AZD1222 COVID-19 vaccine. This table comes from immunoSEQ multiplex PCR, and its TCRdb copy is limited to in-frame clones, with some not included. The table lists 95,000 to 150,000 clones, about 91% of them singletons, with around 1.7% in the top ten. Sequenced material: peripheral blood, taken on day 0 of AZD1222 vaccination. The receptors derive from an adult in good health.

A single count supports this clone. This chain joins TRBV6-5 and TRBJ2-5; 7 nucleotides agree with TRBD1. The V gene end was trimmed by 7 bases and the J gene end by 1 base; junction bases not matched to a gene: 6. This CDR3 is built from 14 residues. Per germline, CDR1 MNHEY and CDR2 SVGAGI. The CDR3 DNA reads as TGTGCCAGCAATATGAGGGGGCGCCAAGAGACCCAGTACTTC. It is translated as CASNMRGRQETQYF.

This chain links TRBV7-6 with TRBJ1-1; weak D call: TRBD1 (5 bases). Trimming pared 4 bases from V and 1 base from J, leaving 13 bases between. From germline, CDR1 is SGHVS and CDR2 FNYEAQ. The CDR3 is 15 residues long. CDR3 DNA: TGTGCCAGCAGCTCTAGGGGAATGCCGAACACTGAAGCTTTCTTT. Its protein product is CASSSRGMPNTEAFF.

The rearrangement links TRBV7-2 to TRBJ2-6; D gene unclear. The CDR3 spans 14 residues. V gave up 4 bases and J gave up 3 bases, with 7 bases separating them. The germline V gene encodes CDR1 SGHTA and CDR2 FQGNSA. CDR3 sequence (DNA): TGTGCCAGCAGCTCCCCGGGTGGGGCCAACGTCCTGACTTTC. Protein: CASSSPGGANVLTF.

This chain uses TRBV25-1 with TRBJ1-1; D is possibly TRBD1 (5 bases). The V gene lost 5 bases and the J gene lost 0 bases, with 19 bases spanning the gap. The CDR3 length is 17 residues. CDR1 and CDR2 (germline): MGHDK, SYGVNS. The CDR3 DNA sequence: TGTGCCAGCAGTCCCTTAATTTCTAGACAGATGAACACTGAAGCTTTCTTT. This codes for CASSPLISRQMNTEAFF.

The V gene is TRBV19, the J gene TRBJ1-1; 7 bases match TRBD1. The CDR3 runs to 14 residues. The V segment lost 2 bases and the J segment 2 bases; nucleotides outside the gene matches: 2. From germline, CDR1 is LNHDA and CDR2 SQIVND (reference sequence). The DNA for the CDR3 is TGTGCCAGTAGTATAAGGACAGGAAACACTGAAGCTTTCTTT. Protein: CASSIRTGNTEAFF. Full variable domain (outside the CDR3, taken from reference TRBV19 and TRBJ1-1): DGGITQSPKYLFRKEGQNVTLSCEQNLNHDAMYWYRQDPGQGLRLIYYSQIVNDFQKGDIAEGYSVSREKKESFPLTVTSAQKNPTAFYLCASSIRTGNTEAFFGQGTRLTVV.

The rearrangement uses TRBV6-6 and TRBJ1-4; no firm D call. Trimming stripped 2 bases from V and 4 bases from J, with 8 bases between. The CDR3 extends over 14 amino acids. The germline CDR1 and CDR2 sequences are MNHNY and SVGAGI (reference sequence). DNA of the CDR3: TGTGCCAGCAGTTACGGACCTCTTAATGAAAAACTGTTTTTT. It translates to CASSYGPLNEKLFF.

This chain uses TRBV6-6 with TRBJ2-3; 8 nucleotides match TRBD2. The V gene's germline CDR1 is MNHNY and CDR2 SVGAGI (reference sequence). The CDR3 has 22 amino acids. With V trimmed by 5 bases and J by 1 base, 26 bases remained unmatched. The CDR3 is CASSLGPSAWGSGTWGTDTQYF. The CDR3 DNA follows: TGTGCCAGCAGTCTCGGACCCTCCGCCTGGGGTAGCGGGACTTGGGGCACAGATACGCAGTATTTT.

The chain recombines TRBV18 with TRBJ2-7; D is unresolved. The CDR3 runs to 13 residues. In germline, CDR1 is KGHSH, CDR2 LQKENI. V lost 0 bases to trimming and J lost 4 bases, with 7 bases between them. In DNA form, the CDR3 reads TGTGCCAGCTCACCACCGCCGAATTACGAGCAGTACTTC. Protein: CASSPPPNYEQYF.

The chain carries TRBV19 and TRBJ1-5; a possible D gene is TRBD1 (5 bases). Germline V gene data show CDR1 as LNHDA and CDR2 as SQIVND (reference sequence). This CDR3 comprises 16 residues. V lost 2 bases and J lost 1, with 12 bases in between. The CDR3 region is CASSIIQGRSNQPQHF. The DNA of the CDR3 is TGTGCCAGTAGTATAATCCAGGGCAGGAGCAATCAGCCCCAGCATTTT.

J is TRBJ2-1 and V is TRBV2; 9 nucleotides align to TRBD2. Germline trimming cut 3 bases from V and 4 bases from J; bases unmatched to any gene: 1. There are 14 residues in the CDR3. Germline-derived CDR1 and CDR2 are SNHLY and FYNNEI. The CDR3 DNA sequence: TGTGCCAGCAGTGAGCGGGAGGGATACAATGAGCAGTTCTTC. It yields the protein CASSEREGYNEQFF.

The chain links TRBV7-9 to TRBJ1-6, with D unresolved. The CDR3 has 13 residues. Trimming left V 1 base short and J 9 bases short, with 7 bases between. Germline V gives CDR1 SEHNR, CDR2 FQNEAQ (reference sequence). CDR3 in amino acids: CASSLVTGSPLHF. The CDR3 DNA is TGTGCCAGCAGCTTAGTCACGGGTTCACCCCTCCACTTT. Based on the CDR3 plus reference TRBV7-9 and TRBJ1-6, the full variable domain is DTGVSQNPRHKITKRGQNVTFRCDPISEHNRLYWYRQTLGQGPEFLTYFQNEAQLEKSRLLSDRFSAERPKGSFSTLEIQRTEQGDSAMYLCASSLVTGSPLHFGNGTRLTVT.

J is TRBJ1-1 and V is TRBV7-2; 8 bases map to TRBD1. Per germline, CDR1 SGHTA and CDR2 FQGNSA. V lost 5 bases, J lost 1 base, and 9 bases stayed unmatched. CDR3 length: 16 amino acids. The CDR3 region has the DNA TGTGCCAGCAGCCAAAGGTCAGGGGGCGGGAACACTGAAGCTTTCTTT. It specifies CASSQRSGGGNTEAFF. The entire variable domain, with the rest obtained from reference TRBV7-2 and TRBJ1-1, is as follows: GAGVSQSPSNKVTEKGKDVELRCDPISGHTALYWYRQSLGQGLEFLIYFQGNSAPDKSGLPSDRFSAERTGGSVSTLTIQRTQQEDSAVYLCASSQRSGGGNTEAFFGQGTRLTVV.

This chain joins TRBV10-3 and TRBJ2-3, with a weak D call TRBD2 (5 bases). Per germline, CDR1 ENHRY and CDR2 SYGVKD. Trimming pared 3 bases from V and 2 bases from J, leaving 9 bases between. The CDR3 runs 14 residues. The DNA for the CDR3 is TGTGCCATCAGTGATGAGGGAAACACAGATACGCAGTATTTT. The encoded protein is CAISDEGNTDTQYF.

The chain links TRBV29-1 to TRBJ2-3; TRBD2 matches at 12 bases. CDR3 length equals 15 residues. Trimming removed 6 bases from V and 0 bases from J; junction bases left unmatched: 4. The germline V gene encodes CDR1 SQVTM and CDR2 ANQGSEA. The CDR3 loop reads CSVGGLAGSTDTQYF. Here the CDR3 DNA reads TGCAGCGTGGGGGGACTAGCGGGTAGCACAGATACGCAGTATTTT.